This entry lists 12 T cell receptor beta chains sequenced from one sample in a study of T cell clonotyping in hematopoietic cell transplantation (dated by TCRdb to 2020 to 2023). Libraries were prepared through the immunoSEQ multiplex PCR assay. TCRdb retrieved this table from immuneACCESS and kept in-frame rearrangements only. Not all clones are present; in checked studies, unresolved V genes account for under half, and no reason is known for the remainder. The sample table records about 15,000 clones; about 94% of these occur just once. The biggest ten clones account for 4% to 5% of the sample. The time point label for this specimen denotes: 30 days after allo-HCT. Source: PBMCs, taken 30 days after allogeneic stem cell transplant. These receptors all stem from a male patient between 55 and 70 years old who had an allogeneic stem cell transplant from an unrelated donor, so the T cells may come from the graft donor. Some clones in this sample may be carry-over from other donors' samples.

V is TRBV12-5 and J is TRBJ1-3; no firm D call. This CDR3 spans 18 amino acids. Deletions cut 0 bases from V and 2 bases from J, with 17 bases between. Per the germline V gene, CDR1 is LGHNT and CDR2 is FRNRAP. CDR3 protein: CASGLVLGGLFTGNTIYF. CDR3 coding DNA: TGTGCTAGTGGTTTGGTGCTAGGAGGTTTATTCACTGGAAACACCATATATTTT.

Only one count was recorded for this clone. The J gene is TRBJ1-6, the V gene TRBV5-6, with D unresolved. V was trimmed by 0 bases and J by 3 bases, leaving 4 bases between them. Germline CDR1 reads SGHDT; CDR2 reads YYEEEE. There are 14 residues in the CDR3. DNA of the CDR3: TGTGCCAGCAGCTTGGACAGCTATAATTCACCCCTCCACTTT. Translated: CASSLDSYNSPLHF.

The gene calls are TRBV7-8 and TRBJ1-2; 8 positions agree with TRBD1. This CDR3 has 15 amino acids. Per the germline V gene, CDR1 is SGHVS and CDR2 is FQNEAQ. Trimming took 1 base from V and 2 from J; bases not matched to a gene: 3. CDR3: CASSLVYRGNYGYTF. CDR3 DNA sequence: TGTGCCAGCAGCTTAGTTTACAGGGGGAACTATGGCTACACCTTC.

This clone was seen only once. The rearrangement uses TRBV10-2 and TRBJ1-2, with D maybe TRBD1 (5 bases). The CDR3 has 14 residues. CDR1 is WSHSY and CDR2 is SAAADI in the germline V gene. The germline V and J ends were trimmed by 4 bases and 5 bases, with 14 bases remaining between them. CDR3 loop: CASSGFTDTYGYTF. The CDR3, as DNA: TGCGCCAGCAGTGGGTTCACGGACACTTATGGCTACACCTTC.

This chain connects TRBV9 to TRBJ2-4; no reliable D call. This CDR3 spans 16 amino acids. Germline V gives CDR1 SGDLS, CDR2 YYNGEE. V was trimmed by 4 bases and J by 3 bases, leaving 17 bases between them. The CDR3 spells CASSPSQAPSKNIQYF. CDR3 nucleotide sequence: TGTGCCAGCAGCCCCAGTCAAGCTCCGAGCAAAAACATTCAGTACTTC.

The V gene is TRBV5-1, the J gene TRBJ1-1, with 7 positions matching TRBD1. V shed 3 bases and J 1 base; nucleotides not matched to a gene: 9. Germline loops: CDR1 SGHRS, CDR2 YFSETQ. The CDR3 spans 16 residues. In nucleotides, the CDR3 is TGCGCCAGCAGCTATGGGGGGACAGATCCGAACACTGAAGCTTTCTTT. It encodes CASSYGGTDPNTEAFF.

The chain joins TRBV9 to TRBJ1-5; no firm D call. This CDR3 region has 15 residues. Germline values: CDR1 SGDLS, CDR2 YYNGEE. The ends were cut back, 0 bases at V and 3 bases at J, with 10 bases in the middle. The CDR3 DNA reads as TGTGCCAGCAGCGTAGCCGGGCAGGTCAATCAGCCCCAGCATTTT. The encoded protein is CASSVAGQVNQPQHF.

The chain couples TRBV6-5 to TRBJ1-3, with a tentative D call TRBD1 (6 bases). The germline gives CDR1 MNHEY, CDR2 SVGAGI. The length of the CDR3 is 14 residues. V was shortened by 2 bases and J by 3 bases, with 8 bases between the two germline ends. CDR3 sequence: CASSYGGGGNTIYF. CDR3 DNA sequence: TGTGCCAGCAGTTACGGAGGGGGTGGAAACACCATATATTTT.

The CDR3 loop is CASSSDISNQPQHF. In nucleotides, the CDR3 is TGTGCCAGTAGTTCAGATATTAGCAATCAGCCCCAGCATTTT. This chain connects TRBV19 to TRBJ1-5; D is unresolved. V was clipped by 5 bases and J by 0 bases, with 8 bases between them. The CDR3 is made up of 14 amino acids. Germline assignment: CDR1 LNHDA and CDR2 SQIVND (reference sequence).

For the CDR3, the DNA is TGTGCGGGGGGTTGGCGCGGTGACAATGAGCAGTTCTTC. This codes for CAGGWRGDNEQFF. The genes are TRBV7-9 and TRBJ2-1; maybe TRBD2 (6 bases). The germline CDR1 and CDR2 sequences are SEHNR and FQNEAQ (reference sequence). The CDR3 is 13 amino acids.

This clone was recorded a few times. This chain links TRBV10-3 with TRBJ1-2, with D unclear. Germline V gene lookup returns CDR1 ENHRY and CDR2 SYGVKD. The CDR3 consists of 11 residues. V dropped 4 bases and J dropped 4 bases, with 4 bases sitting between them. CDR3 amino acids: CAISGTYGYTF. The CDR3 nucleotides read TGTGCCATCAGTGGAACCTATGGCTACACCTTC.

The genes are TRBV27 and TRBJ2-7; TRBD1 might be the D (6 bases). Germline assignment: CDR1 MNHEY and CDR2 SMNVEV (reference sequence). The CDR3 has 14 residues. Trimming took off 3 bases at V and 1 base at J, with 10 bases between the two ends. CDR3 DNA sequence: TGTGCCAGCAGTTTGGGGCAGGGGTCCTACGAGCAGTACTTC. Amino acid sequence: CASSLGQGSYEQYF.